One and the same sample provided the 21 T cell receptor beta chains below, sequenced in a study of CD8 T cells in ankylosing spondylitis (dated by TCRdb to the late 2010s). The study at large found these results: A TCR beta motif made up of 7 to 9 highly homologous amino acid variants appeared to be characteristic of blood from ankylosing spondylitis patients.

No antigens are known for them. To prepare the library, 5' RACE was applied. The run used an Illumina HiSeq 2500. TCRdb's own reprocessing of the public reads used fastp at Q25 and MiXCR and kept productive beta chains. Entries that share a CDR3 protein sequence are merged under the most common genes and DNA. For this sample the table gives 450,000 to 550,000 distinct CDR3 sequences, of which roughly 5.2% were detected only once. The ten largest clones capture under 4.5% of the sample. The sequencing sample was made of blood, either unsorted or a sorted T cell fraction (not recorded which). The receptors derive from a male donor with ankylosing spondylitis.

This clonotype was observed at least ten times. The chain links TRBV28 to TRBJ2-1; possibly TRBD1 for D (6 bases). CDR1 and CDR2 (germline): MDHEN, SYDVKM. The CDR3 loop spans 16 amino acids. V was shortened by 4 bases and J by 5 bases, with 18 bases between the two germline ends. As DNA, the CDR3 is TGTGCCAGCAGTTCTCCCGTAGGGGGTTTTAACAATGAGCAGTTCTTC. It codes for CASSSPVGGFNNEQFF. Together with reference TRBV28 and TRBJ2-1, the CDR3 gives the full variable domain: DVKVTQSSRYLVKRTGEKVFLECVQDMDHENMFWYRQDPGLGLRLIYFSYDVKMKEKGDIPEGYSVSREKKERFSLILESASTNQTSMYLCASSSPVGGFNNEQFFGPGTRLTVL.

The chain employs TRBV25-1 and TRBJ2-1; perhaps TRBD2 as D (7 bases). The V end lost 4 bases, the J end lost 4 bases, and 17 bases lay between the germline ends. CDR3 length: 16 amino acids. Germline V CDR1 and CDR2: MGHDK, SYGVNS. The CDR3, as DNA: TGTGCCAGCAGTGGGGCGAGGGGGAGGGGATACAATGAGCAGTTCTTC. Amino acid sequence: CASSGARGRGYNEQFF.

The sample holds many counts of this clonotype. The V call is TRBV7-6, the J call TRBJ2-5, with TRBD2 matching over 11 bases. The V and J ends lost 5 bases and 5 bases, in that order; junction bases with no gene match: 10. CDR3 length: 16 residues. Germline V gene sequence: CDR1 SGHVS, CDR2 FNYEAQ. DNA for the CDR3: TGTGCCAGCAGCCCCAATAGCGGGGGGGTTGGGGAGACCCAGTACTTC. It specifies CASSPNSGGVGETQYF.

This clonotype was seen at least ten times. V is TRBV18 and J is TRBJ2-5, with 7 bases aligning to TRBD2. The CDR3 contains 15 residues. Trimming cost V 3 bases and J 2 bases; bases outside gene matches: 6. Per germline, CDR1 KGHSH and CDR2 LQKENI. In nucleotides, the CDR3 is TGTGCCAGCTCACCCTTCGCGGGGGTTCAAGAGACCCAGTACTTC. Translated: CASSPFAGVQETQYF.

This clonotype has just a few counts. The CDR3, as DNA: TGCAGTGCTAGGGGCGACGGAAATGAGCAGTTCTTC. The encoded protein is CSARGDGNEQFF. The chain recombines TRBV20-1 with TRBJ2-1; no reliable D call. Germline CDR1 reads DFQATT; CDR2 reads SNEGSKA (reference sequence). The V and J ends lost 3 bases and 7 bases respectively, with 10 bases between them. This CDR3 region has 12 residues.

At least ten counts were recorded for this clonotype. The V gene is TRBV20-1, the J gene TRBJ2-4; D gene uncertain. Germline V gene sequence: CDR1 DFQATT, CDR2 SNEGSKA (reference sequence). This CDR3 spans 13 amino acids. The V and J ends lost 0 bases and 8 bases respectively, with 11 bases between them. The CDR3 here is CSARDLGRYIQYF. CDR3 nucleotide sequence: TGCAGTGCTAGAGATTTGGGAAGGTACATTCAGTACTTC.

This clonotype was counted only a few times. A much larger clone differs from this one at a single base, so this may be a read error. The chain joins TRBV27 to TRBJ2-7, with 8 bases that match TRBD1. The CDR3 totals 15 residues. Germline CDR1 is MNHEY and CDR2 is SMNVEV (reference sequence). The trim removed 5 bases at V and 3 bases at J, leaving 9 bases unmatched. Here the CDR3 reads CASSTGQGGYYEQYF. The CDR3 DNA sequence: TGTGCCAGCAGTACCGGACAGGGCGGTTACTACGAGCAGTACTTC.

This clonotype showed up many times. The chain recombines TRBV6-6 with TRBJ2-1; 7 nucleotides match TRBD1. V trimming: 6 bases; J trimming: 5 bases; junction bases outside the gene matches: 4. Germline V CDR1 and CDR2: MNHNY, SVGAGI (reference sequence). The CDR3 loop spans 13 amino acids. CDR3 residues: CASRLGQDNEQFF. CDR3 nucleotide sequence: TGTGCCAGCAGACTCGGACAGGACAATGAGCAGTTCTTC.

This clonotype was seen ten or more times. DNA for the CDR3: TGCAGCGTTGAAGATTTCGGCAGAGAAGAGACCCAGTACTTC. It yields the protein CSVEDFGREETQYF. This chain links TRBV29-1 with TRBJ2-5; D gene ambiguous. The CDR3 is made up of 14 amino acids. V was clipped by 0 bases and J by 3 bases, with 11 bases between them. Germline V lookup: CDR1 SQVTM, CDR2 ANQGSEA.

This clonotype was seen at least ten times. The DNA for the CDR3 is TGTGCCAGCAGCTTAGCTGCAGGCTACGAGCAGTACTTC. Translation: CASSLAAGYEQYF. V gene TRBV7-9 combines with J gene TRBJ2-7; D gene uncertain. The CDR3 runs 13 residues. Germline loops: CDR1 SEHNR, CDR2 FQNEAQ (reference sequence). The V end was cut by 0 bases, the J end by 3 bases, with 6 bases between.

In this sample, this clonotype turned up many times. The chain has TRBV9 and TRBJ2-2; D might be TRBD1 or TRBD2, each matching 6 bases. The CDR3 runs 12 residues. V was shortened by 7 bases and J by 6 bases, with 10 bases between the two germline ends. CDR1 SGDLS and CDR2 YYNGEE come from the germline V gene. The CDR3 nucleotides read TGTGCCAGCCGGGGGCAGGCCGGGGAGCTGTTTTTT. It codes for CASRGQAGELFF.

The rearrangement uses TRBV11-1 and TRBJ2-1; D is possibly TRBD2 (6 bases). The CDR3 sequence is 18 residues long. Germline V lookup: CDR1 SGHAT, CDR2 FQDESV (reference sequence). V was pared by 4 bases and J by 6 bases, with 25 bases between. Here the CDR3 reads CASSSYLRTGGNPNEQFF. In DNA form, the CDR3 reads TGTGCCAGCAGCTCTTATCTGCGGACTGGCGGGAACCCCAATGAGCAGTTCTTC.

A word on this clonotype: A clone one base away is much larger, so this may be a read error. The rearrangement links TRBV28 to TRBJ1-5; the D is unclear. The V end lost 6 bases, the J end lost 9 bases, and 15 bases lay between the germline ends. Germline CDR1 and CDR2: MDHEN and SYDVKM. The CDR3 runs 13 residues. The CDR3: CASSLGPTRPQHF. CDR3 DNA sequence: TGTGCCAGCAGCCTAGGACCCACCCGGCCCCAGCATTTT.

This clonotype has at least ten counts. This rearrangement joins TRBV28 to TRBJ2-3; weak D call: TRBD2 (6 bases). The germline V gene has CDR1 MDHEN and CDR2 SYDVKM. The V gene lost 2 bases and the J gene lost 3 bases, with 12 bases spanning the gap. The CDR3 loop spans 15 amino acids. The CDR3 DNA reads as TGTGCCAGCAGTTTAGTTTCGGAGGGGACAGATACGCAGTATTTT. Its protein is CASSLVSEGTDTQYF.

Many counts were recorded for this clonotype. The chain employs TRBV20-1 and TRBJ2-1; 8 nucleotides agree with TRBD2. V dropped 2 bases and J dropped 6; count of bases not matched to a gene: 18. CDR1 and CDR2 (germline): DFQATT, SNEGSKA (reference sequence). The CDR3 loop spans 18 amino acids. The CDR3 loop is CSARPYYQGLVLSNEQFF. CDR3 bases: TGCAGTGCTAGACCGTACTATCAGGGACTAGTCCTATCCAATGAGCAGTTCTTC.

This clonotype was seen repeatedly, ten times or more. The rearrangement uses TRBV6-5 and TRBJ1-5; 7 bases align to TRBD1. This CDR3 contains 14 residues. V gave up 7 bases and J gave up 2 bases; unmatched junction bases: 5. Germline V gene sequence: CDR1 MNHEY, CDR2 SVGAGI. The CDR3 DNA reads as TGTGCCAGCATTTCTACAGGGGGCAATCAGCCCCAGCATTTT. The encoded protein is CASISTGGNQPQHF.

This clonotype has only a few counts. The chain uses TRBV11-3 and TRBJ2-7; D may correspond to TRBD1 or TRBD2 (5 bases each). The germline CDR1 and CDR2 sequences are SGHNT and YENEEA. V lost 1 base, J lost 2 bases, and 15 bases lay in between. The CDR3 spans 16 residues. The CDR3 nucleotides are TGTGCCAGCAGCTTAGGCGCCGGGACGGGCACCTACGAGCAGTACTTC. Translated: CASSLGAGTGTYEQYF.

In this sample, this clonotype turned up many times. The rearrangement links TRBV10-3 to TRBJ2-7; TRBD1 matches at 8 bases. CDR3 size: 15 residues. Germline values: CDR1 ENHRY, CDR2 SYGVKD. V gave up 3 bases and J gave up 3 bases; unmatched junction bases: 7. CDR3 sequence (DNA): TGTGCCATCAGTGACCCGGGACAGGCGGACTACGAGCAGTACTTC. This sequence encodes CAISDPGQADYEQYF.

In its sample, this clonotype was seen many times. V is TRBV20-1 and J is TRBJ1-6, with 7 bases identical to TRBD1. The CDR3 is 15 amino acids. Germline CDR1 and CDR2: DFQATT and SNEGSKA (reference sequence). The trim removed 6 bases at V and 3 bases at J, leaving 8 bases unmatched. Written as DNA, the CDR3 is TGCAGTGCCCTCAGACAGGGCCTCTATAATTCACCCCTCCACTTT. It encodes CSALRQGLYNSPLHF.

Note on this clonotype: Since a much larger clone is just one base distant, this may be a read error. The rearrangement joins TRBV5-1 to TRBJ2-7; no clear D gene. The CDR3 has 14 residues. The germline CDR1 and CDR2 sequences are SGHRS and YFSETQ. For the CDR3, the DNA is TGCGCCAGCAGCTTGGACCCGGGTCCCTACGAGCAGAACTTC. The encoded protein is CASSLDPGPYEQNF.

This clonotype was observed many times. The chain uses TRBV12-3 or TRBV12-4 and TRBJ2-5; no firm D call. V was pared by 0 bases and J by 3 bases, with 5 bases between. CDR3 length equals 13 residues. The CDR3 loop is CASSLARKETQYF. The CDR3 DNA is TGTGCCAGCAGTTTAGCTAGGAAAGAGACCCAGTACTTC.